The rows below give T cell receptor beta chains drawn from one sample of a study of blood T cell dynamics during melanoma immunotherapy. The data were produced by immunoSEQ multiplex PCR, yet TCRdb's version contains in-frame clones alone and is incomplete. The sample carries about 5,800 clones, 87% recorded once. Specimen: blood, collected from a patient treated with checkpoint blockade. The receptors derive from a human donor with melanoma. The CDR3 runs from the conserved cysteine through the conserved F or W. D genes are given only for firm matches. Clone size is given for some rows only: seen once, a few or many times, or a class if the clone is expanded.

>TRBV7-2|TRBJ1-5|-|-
CASSLPQGLGNQPQHF
TGTGCCAGCAGCTTGCCACAGGGCTTGGGCAATCAGCCCCAGCATTTT
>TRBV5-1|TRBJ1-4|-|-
CASSLTFTDQTHEKLFF
TGCGCCAGCAGCTTGACGTTCACAGACCAGACTCATGAAAAACTGTTTTTT
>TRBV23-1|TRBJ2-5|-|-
CASKIEIHRVQETQYF
TGCGCCAGCAAGATAGAGATCCACAGGGTTCAAGAGACCCAGTACTTC
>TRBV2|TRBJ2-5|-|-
CASNNGGAETQYF
TGTGCCAGCAATAACGGGGGAGCAGAGACCCAGTACTTC
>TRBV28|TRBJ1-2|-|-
CASSLDNPNYGYTF
TGTGCCAGCAGTTTGGACAACCCTAACTATGGCTACACCTTC
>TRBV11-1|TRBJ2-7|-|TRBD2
CAASRGTSGNYEQYF
TGTGCCGCTTCTAGAGGGACTAGCGGGAACTACGAGCAGTACTTC
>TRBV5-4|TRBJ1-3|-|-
CASSLGQPSSGNTIYF
TGTGCCAGCAGCTTGGGGCAGCCCTCCTCTGGAAACACCATATATTTT
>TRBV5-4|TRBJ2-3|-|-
CASSLQGPDTQYF
TGTGCCAGCAGCTTGCAGGGCCCAGATACGCAGTATTTT
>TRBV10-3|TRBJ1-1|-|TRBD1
CAISRTGVGTEAFF
TGTGCCATCAGCCGGACAGGGGTTGGCACTGAAGCTTTCTTT
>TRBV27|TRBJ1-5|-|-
CASSYRGGRALNQPQHF
TGTGCCAGCAGCTACCGGGGGGGGCGGGCATTAAATCAGCCCCAGCATTTT
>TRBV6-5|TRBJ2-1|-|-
CASSSIDGSYNEQFF
TGTGCCAGCAGTTCTATAGATGGGTCCTACAATGAGCAGTTCTTC
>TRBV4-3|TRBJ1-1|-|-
CASSQSARQGEAFF
TGCGCCAGCAGCCAAAGCGCCCGGCAGGGTGAAGCTTTCTTT
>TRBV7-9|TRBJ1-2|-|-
CASSLEGYHGYTF
TGTGCCAGCAGCTTAGAAGGGTACCATGGCTACACCTTC
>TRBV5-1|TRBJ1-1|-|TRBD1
CASSLLGQGNTEAFF
TGCGCCAGCAGCTTGTTGGGACAGGGGAACACTGAAGCTTTCTTT
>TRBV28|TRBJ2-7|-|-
CASSLFRTPYEQYF
TGTGCCAGCAGTTTATTCAGGACACCGTACGAGCAGTACTTC
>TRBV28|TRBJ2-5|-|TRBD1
CASSPGQIQETQYF
TGTGCCAGCAGTCCGGGACAGATACAAGAGACCCAGTACTTC
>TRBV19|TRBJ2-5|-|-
CASSTGRETQYF
TGTGCCAGTAGTACAGGGCGCGAGACCCAGTACTTC
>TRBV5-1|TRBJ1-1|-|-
CASSFTGFGTEAFF
TGCGCCAGCAGCTTTACAGGGTTTGGCACTGAAGCTTTCTTT
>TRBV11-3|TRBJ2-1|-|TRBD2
CATSRGGDEQFF
TGTGCCACCTCACGCGGGGGAGATGAGCAGTTCTTC
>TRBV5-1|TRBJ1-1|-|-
CASSLLGNANTEAFF
TGCGCCAGCAGCCTCTTAGGGAACGCCAACACTGAAGCTTTCTTT
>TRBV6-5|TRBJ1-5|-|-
CASSGGSGGNQPQHF
TGTGCCAGCAGTGGGGGATCCGGGGGCAATCAGCCCCAGCATTTT
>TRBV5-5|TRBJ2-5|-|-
CASSSQETQYF
TGTGCCAGCAGCTCCCAAGAGACCCAGTACTTC
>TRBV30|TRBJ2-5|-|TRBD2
CAWSVRGGTNQETQYF
TGTGCCTGGAGTGTACGTGGGGGGACTAACCAAGAGACCCAGTACTTC
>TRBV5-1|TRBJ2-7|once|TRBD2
CASYRTSGGAAYEQYF
TGCGCCAGCTACCGGACTAGCGGGGGGGCTGCCTACGAGCAGTACTTC
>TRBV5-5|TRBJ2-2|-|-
CASSLGDTGELFF
TGTGCCAGCAGCTTGGGTGACACCGGGGAGCTGTTTTTT
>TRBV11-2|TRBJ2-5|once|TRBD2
CASSLDLGLAGGPGRETQYF
TGTGCCAGCAGCTTAGATCTCGGACTAGCGGGAGGGCCAGGACGAGAGACCCAGTACTTC
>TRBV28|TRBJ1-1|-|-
CASSNHKGARGTEAFF
TGTGCCAGCAGTAACCATAAGGGCGCCCGGGGCACTGAAGCTTTCTTT
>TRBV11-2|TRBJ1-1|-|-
CASSSGTVNTEAFF
TGTGCCAGCAGCTCCGGGACGGTGAACACTGAAGCTTTCTTT
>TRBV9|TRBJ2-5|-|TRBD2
CASSVGTSDGETQYF
TGTGCCAGCAGCGTGGGGACTAGCGATGGAGAGACCCAGTACTTC
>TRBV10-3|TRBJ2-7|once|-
CAIRQGNYEQYF
TGTGCCATCAGACAGGGAAACTACGAGCAGTACTTC
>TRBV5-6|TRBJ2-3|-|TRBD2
CASSLSGRIADTQYF
TGTGCCAGCAGCTTAAGCGGGAGAATCGCAGATACGCAGTATTTT
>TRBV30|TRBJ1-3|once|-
CAWSVLGNTIYF
TGTGCCTGGAGTGTACTCGGGAATACCATATATTTT
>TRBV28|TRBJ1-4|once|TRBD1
CASSYRGPNEKLFF
TGTGCCAGCAGTTACAGGGGACCTAATGAAAAACTGTTTTTT
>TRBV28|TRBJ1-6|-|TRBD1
CASSLWGTGQGNSPLHF
TGTGCCAGCAGTTTGTGGGGGACAGGGCAGGGGAATTCACCCCTCCACTTT
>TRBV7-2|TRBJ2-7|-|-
CASSLSTYEQYF
TGTGCCAGCAGCTTATCAACCTACGAGCAGTACTTC
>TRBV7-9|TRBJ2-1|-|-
CASSFDGINEQFF
TGTGCCAGCAGCTTCGACGGAATCAATGAGCAGTTCTTC
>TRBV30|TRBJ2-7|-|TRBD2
CAWSAIAGGGGEQYF
TGTGCCTGGAGTGCTATAGCGGGGGGAGGTGGCGAGCAGTACTTC
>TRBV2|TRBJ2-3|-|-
CASSGGREDTQYF
TGTGCCAGCTCGGGGGGCCGCGAAGATACGCAGTATTTT
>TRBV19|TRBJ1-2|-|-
CASSIARNYGYTF
TGTGCCAGTAGTATAGCACGTAACTATGGCTACACCTTC
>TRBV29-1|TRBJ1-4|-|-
CSVEVDSRREKLFF
TGCAGCGTTGAGGTGGACAGCCGGAGAGAAAAACTGTTTTTT
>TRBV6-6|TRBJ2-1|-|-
CASRIGSSYNEQFF
TGTGCCAGCAGGATAGGGAGCTCCTACAATGAGCAGTTCTTC
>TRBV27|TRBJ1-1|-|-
CASSFWGRDTEAFF
TGTGCCAGCAGTTTCTGGGGGCGGGACACTGAAGCTTTCTTT
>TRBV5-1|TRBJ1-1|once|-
CASSFMASVSWGAFF
TGCGCCAGCAGCTTTATGGCCTCTGTGAGTTGGGGAGCTTTCTTT
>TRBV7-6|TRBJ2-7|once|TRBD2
CASSLGPSGSYEQYF
TGTGCCAGCAGCTTAGGGCCTAGCGGGAGCTACGAGCAGTACTTC
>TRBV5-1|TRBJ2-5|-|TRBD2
CASSLEGLAGGGETQYF
TGCGCCAGCAGCTTGGAGGGCCTAGCGGGGGGAGGAGAGACCCAGTACTTC
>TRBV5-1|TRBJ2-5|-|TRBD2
CASRRGLAGGVGETQYF
TGCGCCAGCAGACGGGGACTAGCGGGAGGAGTGGGGGAGACCCAGTACTTC
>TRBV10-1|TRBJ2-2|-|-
CASSEGVNTGELFF
TGCGCCAGCAGTGAGGGGGTGAACACCGGGGAGCTGTTTTTT
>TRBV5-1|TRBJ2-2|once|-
CASSQAANTGELFF
TGCGCCAGCAGCCAGGCCGCGAACACCGGGGAGCTGTTTTTT
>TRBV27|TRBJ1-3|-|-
CASSPLRGLSGNTIYF
TGTGCCAGCAGTCCCCTGAGGGGCCTCTCTGGAAACACCATATATTTT
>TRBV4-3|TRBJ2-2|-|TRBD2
CASSQVAGGSGELFF
TGCGCCAGCAGCCAGGTGGCGGGAGGATCCGGGGAGCTGTTTTTT
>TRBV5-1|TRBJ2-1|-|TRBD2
CASSLSSGTSYNEQFF
TGCGCCAGCAGCTTGTCTAGCGGGACCTCCTACAATGAGCAGTTCTTC
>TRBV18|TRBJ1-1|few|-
CASSPPSLSTEAFF
TGTGCCAGCTCACCACCGTCCTTGAGCACTGAAGCTTTCTTT
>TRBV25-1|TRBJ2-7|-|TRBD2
CARTGTSIYEQYF
TGTGCCAGGACCGGGACTAGCATCTACGAGCAGTACTTC